This entry concerns a single T cell receptor (beta chain). Its antigen is unidentified. The data originate from a study of blood T cells in healthy people across ages. Study results and caveats: There was a strong correlation between TCR beta diversity and naive T cell percentage.

The CDR3 is 14 residues long. The V segment lost 1 base and the J segment 4 bases; nucleotides outside the gene matches: 3. From germline, CDR1 is KGHSH and CDR2 LQKENI. Alongside a J-beta primer mix, a sample-barcoded 5' primer served in a second PCR lasting 7 to 11 cycles. Every cDNA molecule bore a tag from a template-switch adaptor containing 12 random nucleotides. TCRdb processed the 5' RACE reads anew with MiXCR; each CDR3 protein has one entry. The sample carries about 1.6 million distinct CDR3 sequences, 30% to 40% recorded once. The gene calls are TRBV18 and TRBJ1-2; TRBD1 matches at 7 bases. Sequencing was done on a sample of blood. The receptor was derived from a young woman in good health. The CDR3 bases are TGTGCCAGCTCACCACAGACAGGGTTCTATGGCTACACCTTC. This encodes CASSPQTGFYGYTF.